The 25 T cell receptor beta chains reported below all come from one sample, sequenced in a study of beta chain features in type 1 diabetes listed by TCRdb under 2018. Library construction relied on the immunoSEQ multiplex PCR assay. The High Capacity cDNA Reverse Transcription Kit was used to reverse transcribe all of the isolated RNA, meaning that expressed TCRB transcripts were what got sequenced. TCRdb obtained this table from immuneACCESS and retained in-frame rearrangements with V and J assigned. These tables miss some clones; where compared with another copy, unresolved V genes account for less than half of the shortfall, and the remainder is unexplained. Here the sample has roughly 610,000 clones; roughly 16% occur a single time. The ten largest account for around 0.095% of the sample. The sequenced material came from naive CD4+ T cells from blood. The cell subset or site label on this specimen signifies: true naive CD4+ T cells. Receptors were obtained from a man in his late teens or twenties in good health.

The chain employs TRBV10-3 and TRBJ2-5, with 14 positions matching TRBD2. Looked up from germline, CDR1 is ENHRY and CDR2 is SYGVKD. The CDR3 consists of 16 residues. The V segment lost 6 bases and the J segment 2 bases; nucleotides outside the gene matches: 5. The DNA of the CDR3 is TGTGCCATCAGCCAAGGGACTAGCGGGGGTCAAGAGACCCAGTACTTC. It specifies CAISQGTSGGQETQYF.

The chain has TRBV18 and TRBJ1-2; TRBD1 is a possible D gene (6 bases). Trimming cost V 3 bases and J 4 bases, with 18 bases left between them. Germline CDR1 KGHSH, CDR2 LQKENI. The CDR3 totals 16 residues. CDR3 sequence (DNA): TGTGCCAGCTCACCCGAAGACAGGACGCGAATCTATGGCTACACCTTC. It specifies CASSPEDRTRIYGYTF.

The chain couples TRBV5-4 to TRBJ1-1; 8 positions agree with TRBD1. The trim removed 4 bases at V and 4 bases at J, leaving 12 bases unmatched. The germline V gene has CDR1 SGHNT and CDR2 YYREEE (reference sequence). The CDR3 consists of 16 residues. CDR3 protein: CASSKPGQAGGTEAFF. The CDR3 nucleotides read TGTGCCAGCAGCAAACCGGGACAGGCGGGCGGCACTGAAGCTTTCTTT.

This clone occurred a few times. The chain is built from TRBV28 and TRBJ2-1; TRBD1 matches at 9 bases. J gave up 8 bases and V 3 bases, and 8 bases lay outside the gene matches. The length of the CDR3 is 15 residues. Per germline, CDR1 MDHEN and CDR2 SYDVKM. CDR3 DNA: TGTGCCAGCAGTTTTGCTCGGGACAGGGACCATGAGCAGTTCTTC. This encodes CASSFARDRDHEQFF.

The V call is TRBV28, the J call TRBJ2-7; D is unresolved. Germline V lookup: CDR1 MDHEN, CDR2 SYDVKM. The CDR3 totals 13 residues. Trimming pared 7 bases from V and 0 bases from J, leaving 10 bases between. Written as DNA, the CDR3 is TGTGCCAGCACCTACCGCAGCTCCTACGAGCAGTACTTC. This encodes CASTYRSSYEQYF.

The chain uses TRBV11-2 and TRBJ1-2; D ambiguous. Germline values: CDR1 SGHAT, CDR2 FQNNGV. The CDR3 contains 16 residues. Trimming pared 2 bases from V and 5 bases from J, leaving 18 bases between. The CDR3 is CASSLRSGEGGYGYTF. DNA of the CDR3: TGTGCCAGCAGCTTACGATCCGGGGAGGGAGGGTATGGCTACACCTTC.

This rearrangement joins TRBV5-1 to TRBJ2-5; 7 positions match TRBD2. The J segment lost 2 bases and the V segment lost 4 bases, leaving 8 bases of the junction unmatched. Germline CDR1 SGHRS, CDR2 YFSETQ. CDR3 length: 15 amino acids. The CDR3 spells CASSPLGLLQETQYF. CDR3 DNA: TGCGCCAGCAGCCCTTTGGGACTACTACAAGAGACCCAGTACTTC. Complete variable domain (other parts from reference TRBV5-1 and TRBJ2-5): KAGVTQTPRYLIKTRGQQVTLSCSPISGHRSVSWYQQTPGQGLQFLFEYFSETQRNKGNFPGRFSGRQFSNSRSEMNVSTLELGDSALYLCASSPLGLLQETQYFGPGTRLLVL.

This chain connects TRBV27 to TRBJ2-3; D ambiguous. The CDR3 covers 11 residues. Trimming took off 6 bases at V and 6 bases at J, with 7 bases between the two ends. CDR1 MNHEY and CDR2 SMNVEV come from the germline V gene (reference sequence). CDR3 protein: CASRVLDTQYF. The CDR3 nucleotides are TGTGCCAGCAGGGTATTGGATACGCAGTATTTT.

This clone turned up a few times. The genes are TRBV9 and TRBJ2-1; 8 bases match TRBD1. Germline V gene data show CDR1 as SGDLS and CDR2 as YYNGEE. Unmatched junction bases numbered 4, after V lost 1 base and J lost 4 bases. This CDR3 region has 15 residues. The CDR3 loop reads CASSVSGGPYNEQFF. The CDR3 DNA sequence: TGTGCCAGCAGCGTATCAGGGGGCCCTTACAATGAGCAGTTCTTC.

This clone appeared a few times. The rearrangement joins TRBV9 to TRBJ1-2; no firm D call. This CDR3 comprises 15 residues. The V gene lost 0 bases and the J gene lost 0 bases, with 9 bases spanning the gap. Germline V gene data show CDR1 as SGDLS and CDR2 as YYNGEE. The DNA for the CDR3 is TGTGCCAGCAGCGTAGGGTCCAGGTCTAACTATGGCTACACCTTC. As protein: CASSVGSRSNYGYTF. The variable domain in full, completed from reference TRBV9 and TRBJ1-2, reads DSGVTQTPKHLITATGQRVTLRCSPRSGDLSVYWYQQSLDQGLQFLIQYYNGEERAKGNILERFSAQQFPDLHSELNLSSLELGDSALYFCASSVGSRSNYGYTFGSGTRLTVV.

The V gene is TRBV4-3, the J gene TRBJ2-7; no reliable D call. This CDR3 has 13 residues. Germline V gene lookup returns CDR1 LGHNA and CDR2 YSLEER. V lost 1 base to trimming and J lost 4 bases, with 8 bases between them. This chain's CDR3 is CASSQGAGYEQYF. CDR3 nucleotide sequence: TGCGCCAGCAGCCAAGGCGCCGGTTACGAGCAGTACTTC.

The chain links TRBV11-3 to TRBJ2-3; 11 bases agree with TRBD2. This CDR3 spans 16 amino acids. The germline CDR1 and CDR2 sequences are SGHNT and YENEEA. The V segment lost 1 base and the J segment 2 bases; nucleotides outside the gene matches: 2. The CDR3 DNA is TGTGCCAGCAGCTTAGTAGCGGGGGGGGTCACAGATACGCAGTATTTT. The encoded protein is CASSLVAGGVTDTQYF.

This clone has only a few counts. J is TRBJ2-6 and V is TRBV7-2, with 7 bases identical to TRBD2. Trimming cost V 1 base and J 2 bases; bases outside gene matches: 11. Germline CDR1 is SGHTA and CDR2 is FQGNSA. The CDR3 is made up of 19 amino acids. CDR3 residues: CASSLELGGPSAGANVLTF. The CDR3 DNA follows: TGTGCCAGCAGCTTAGAGCTGGGAGGGCCCTCTGCTGGGGCCAACGTCCTGACTTTC. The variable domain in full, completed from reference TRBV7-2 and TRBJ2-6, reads GAGVSQSPSNKVTEKGKDVELRCDPISGHTALYWYRQSLGQGLEFLIYFQGNSAPDKSGLPSDRFSAERTGGSVSTLTIQRTQQEDSAVYLCASSLELGGPSAGANVLTFGAGSRLTVL.

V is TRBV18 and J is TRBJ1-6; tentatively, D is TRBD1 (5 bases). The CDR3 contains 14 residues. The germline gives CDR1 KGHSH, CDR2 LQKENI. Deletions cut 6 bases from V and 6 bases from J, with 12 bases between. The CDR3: CASSNDGGNSPLHF. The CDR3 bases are TGTGCCAGCTCCAATGACGGGGGTAATTCACCCCTCCACTTT.

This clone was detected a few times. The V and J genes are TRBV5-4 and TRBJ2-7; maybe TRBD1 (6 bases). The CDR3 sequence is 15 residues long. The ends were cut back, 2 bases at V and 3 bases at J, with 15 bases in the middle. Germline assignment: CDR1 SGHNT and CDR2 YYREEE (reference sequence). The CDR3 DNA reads TGTGCCAGCAGCTTAGGAGGTATGGGACACTACGAGCAGTACTTC. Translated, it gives CASSLGGMGHYEQYF.

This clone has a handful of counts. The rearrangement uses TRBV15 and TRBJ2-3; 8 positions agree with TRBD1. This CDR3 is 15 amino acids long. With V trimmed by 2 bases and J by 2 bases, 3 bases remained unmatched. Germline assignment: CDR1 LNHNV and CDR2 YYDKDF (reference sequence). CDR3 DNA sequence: TGTGCCACCAGCAGAAGACAGGGGTACACAGATACGCAGTATTTT. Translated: CATSRRQGYTDTQYF.

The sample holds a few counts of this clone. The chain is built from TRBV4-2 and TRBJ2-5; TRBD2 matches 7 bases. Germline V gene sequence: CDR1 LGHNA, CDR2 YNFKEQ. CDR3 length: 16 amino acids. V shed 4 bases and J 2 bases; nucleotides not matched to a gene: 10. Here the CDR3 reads CASSLGEGRWQETQYF. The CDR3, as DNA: TGTGCCAGCAGCCTCGGGGAGGGTCGGTGGCAAGAGACCCAGTACTTC.

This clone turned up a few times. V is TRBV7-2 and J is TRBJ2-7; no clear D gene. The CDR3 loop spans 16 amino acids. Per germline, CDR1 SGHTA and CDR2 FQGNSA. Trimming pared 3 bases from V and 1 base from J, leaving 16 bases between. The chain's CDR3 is CASSFMASSSSYEQYF. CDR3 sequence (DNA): TGTGCCAGCAGCTTTATGGCCAGTTCATCTTCCTACGAGCAGTACTTC. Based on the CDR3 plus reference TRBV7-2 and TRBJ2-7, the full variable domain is GAGVSQSPSNKVTEKGKDVELRCDPISGHTALYWYRQSLGQGLEFLIYFQGNSAPDKSGLPSDRFSAERTGGSVSTLTIQRTQQEDSAVYLCASSFMASSSSYEQYFGPGTRLTVT.

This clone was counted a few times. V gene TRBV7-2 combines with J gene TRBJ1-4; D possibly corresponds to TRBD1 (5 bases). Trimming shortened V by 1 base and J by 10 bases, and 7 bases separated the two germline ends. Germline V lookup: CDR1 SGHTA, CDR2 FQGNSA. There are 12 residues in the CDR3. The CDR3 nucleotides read TGTGCCAGCAGCTTAGATGGGGGAAAACTGTTTTTT. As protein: CASSLDGGKLFF.

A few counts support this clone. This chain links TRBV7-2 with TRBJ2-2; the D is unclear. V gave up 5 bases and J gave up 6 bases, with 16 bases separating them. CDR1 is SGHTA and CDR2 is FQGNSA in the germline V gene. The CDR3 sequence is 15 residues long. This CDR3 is CASSATLLEAGELFF. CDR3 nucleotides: TGTGCCAGCAGCGCCACCCTCCTGGAAGCCGGGGAGCTGTTTTTT.

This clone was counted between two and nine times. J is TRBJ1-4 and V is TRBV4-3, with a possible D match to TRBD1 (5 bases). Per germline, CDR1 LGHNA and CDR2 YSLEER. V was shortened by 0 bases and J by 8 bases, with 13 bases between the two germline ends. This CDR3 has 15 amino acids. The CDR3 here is CASSQDGGGGEKLFF. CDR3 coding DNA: TGCGCCAGCAGCCAAGACGGGGGGGGAGGAGAAAAACTGTTTTTT.

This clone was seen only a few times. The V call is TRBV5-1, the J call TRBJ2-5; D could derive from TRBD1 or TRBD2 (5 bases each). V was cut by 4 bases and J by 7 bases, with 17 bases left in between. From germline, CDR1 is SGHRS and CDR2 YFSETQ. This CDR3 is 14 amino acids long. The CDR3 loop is CASSGGVPGTTQYF. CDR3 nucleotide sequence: TGCGCCAGCAGCGGGGGAGTTCCCGGTACGACCCAGTACTTC.

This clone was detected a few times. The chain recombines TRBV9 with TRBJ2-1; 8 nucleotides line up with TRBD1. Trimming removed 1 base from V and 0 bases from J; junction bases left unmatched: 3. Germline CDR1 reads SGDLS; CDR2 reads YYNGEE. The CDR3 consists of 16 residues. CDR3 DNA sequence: TGTGCCAGCAGCGTAACCACAGGGGGCTCCTACAATGAGCAGTTCTTC. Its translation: CASSVTTGGSYNEQFF.

CDR3: CASSQEVRREDIQYF. CDR3 in DNA: TGCGCCAGCAGCCAAGAAGTCCGTAGGGAGGACATTCAGTACTTC. The genes are TRBV4-3 and TRBJ2-4; D is possibly TRBD2 (6 bases). The CDR3 contains 15 residues. The germline V and J ends were trimmed by 0 bases and 8 bases, with 14 bases remaining between them. Germline CDR1 reads LGHNA; CDR2 reads YSLEER.

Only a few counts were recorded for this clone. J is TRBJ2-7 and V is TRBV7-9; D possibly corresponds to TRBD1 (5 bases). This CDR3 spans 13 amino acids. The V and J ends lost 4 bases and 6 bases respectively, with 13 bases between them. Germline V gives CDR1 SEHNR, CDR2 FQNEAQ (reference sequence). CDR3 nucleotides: TGTGCCAGCAGCTCCAAGGGGTCTGGCGAGCAGTACTTC. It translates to CASSSKGSGEQYF.